This section outlines one T cell receptor beta chain sequence together with its context. This specimen belongs to a study of blood T cell repertoires in COVID-19. Overall study context: Donors in the United States, Italy and Spain gave samples during acute or convalescent COVID-19. T cells, B-cell-depleted T cells, or PBMCs supplied cDNA or gDNA.

Per the study methods: From reference gene primer amplification, estimates of nucleated cell counts were derived. Repertoires were generated with immunoSEQ multiplex PCR, while TCRdb's copy carries only in-frame clones and drops some. V, J and clone size derive from that table, while D and trimming were established from the DNA sequence. The top ten hold 25% to 35% of the sample, which has tens of thousands of clones, 77% seen once. The V end lost 4 bases, the J end lost 3 bases, and 17 bases lay between the germline ends. The CDR3 totals 15 residues. From germline, CDR1 is SGHNT and CDR2 YYREEE (reference sequence).

The receptor was derived from a woman in her 70s with acute or convalescent COVID-19. The sample was peripheral blood. The V gene is TRBV5-4, the J gene TRBJ2-7; D may be TRBD1 (5 bases). DNA of the CDR3: TGTGCCAGCAGCCCCCCGGGCCGGCAGGGCTACGAGCAGTACTTC. Its protein product is CASSPPGRQGYEQYF.